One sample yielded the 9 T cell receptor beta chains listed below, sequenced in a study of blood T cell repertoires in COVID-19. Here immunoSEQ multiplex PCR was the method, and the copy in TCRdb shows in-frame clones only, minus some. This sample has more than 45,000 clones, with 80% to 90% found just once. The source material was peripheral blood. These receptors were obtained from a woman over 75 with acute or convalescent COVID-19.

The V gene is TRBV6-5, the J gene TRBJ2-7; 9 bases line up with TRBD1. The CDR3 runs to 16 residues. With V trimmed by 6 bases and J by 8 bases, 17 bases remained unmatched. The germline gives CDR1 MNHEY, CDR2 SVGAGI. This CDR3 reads CASRYGTSGQGSQQYF. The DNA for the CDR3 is TGTGCCAGCAGGTACGGGACGTCGGGACAGGGTTCCCAGCAGTACTTC.

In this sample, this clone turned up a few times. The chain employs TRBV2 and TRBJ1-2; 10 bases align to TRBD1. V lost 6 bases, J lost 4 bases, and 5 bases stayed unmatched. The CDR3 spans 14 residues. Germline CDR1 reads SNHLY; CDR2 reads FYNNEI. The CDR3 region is CASSRQGALYGYTF. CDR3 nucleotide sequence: TGTGCCAGCAGCCGACAGGGGGCACTCTATGGCTACACCTTC.

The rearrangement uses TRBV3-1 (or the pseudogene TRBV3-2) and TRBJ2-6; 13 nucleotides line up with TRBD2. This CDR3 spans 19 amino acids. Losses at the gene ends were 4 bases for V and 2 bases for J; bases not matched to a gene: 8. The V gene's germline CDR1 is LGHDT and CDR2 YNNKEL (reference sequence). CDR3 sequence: CASSRRLAGGDPGANVLTF. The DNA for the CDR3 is TGTGCCAGCAGCCGCCGACTAGCGGGGGGCGACCCTGGGGCCAACGTCCTGACTTTC.

The CDR3 protein is CASSPEAGRSEQFF. The CDR3 coding sequence is TGTGCCAGCAGCCCGGAGGCGGGAAGAAGTGAGCAGTTCTTC. The V gene is TRBV7-2, the J gene TRBJ2-1; D is perhaps TRBD2 (6 bases). Trimming took off 5 bases at V and 9 bases at J, with 17 bases between the two ends. Per germline, CDR1 SGHTA and CDR2 FQGNSA. The CDR3 consists of 14 residues. Full variable domain (rest looked up from reference TRBV7-2 and TRBJ2-1): GAGVSQSPSNKVTEKGKDVELRCDPISGHTALYWYRQSLGQGLEFLIYFQGNSAPDKSGLPSDRFSAERTGGSVSTLTIQRTQQEDSAVYLCASSPEAGRSEQFFGPGTRLTVL.

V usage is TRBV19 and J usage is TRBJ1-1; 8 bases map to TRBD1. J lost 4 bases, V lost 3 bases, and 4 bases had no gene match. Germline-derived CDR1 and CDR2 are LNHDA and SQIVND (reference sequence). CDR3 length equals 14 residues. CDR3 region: CASSIIDRGTEAFF. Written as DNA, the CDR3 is TGTGCCAGTAGTATTATAGACAGGGGCACTGAAGCTTTCTTT.

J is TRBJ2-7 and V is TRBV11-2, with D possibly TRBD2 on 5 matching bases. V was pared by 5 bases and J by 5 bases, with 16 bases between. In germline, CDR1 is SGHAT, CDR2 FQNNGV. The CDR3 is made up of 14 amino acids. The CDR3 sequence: CASSPTEAPHEQYF. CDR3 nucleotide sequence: TGTGCCAGCAGCCCCACGGAGGCCCCCCACGAGCAGTACTTC.

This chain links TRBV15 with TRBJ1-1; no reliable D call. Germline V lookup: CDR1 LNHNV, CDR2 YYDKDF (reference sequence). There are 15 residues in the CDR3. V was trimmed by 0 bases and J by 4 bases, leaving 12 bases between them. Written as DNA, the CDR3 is TGTGCCACCAGCAGAGATCCGAGCCGTGGCACTGAAGCTTTCTTT. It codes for CATSRDPSRGTEAFF.

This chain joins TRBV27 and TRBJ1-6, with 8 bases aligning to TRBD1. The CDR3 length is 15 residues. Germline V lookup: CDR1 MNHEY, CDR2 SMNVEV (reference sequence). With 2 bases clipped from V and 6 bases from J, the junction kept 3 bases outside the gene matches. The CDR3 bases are TGTGCCAGCAGTTTAACGGACAGGGTTAATTCACCCCTCCACTTT. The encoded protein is CASSLTDRVNSPLHF.

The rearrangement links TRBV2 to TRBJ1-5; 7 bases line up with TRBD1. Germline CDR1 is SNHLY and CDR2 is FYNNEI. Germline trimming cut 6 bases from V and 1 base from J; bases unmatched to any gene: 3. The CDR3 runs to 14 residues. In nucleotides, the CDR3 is TGTGCCAGCAGGAACAGGGGAAGCAATCAGCCCCAGCATTTT. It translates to CASRNRGSNQPQHF.